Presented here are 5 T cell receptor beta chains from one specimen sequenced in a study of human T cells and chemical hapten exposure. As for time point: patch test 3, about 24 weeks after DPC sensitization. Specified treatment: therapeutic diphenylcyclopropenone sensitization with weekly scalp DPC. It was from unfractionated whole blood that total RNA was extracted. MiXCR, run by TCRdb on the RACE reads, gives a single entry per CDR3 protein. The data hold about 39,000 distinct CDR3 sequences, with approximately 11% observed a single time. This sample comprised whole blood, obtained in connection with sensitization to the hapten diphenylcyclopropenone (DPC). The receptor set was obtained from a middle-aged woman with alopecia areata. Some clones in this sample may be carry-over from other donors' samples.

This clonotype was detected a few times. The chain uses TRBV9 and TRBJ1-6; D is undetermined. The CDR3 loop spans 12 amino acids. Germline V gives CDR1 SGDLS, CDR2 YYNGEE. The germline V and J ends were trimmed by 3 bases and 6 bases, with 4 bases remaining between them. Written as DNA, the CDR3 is TGTGCCAGCAGCGGGGGTAATTCACCCCTCCACTTT. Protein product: CASSGGNSPLHF.

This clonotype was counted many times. DNA for the CDR3: TGTGCCAGCAGCAAAAAAGGCCTTTATAGCAATCAGCCCCAGCATTTT. This sequence encodes CASSKKGLYSNQPQHF. The chain links TRBV21-1 to TRBJ1-5. TRBV21-1 is a pseudogene. There are 16 residues in the CDR3.

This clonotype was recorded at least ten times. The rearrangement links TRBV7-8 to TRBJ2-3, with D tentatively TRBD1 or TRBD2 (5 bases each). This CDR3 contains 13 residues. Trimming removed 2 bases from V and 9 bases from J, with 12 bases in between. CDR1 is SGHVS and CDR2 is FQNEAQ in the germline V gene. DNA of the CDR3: TGTGCCAGCAGCTTAAGGGGTACGGGGACGCAGTATTTT. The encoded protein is CASSLRGTGTQYF.

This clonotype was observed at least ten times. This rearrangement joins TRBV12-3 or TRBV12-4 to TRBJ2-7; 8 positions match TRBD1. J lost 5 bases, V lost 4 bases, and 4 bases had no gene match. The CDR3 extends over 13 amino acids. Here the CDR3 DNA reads TGTGCCAGCAGTTCGGACAGGGCCCACGAGCAGTACTTC. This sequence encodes CASSSDRAHEQYF.

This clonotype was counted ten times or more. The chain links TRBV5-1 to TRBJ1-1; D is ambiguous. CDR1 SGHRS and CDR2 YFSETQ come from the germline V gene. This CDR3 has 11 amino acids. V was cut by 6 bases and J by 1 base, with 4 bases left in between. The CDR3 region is CASIENTEAFF. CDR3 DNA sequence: TGCGCCAGCATCGAGAACACTGAAGCTTTCTTT.